The next 20 T cell receptor beta chains were all read from a single sample in a study of cytomegalovirus exposure and HLA in healthy donors (dated by TCRdb to between 2016 and 2019). Libraries were constructed by the immunoSEQ multiplex PCR assay. For the multiplex PCR, a mixture combining 60 forward primers for TCR Vbeta segments and 13 reverse primers for TCR Jbeta segments was used. The table comes from immuneACCESS by way of TCRdb, which keeps in-frame sequences with V and J called. Part of the clones is missing from these tables; in studies checked, under half for an unresolved V gene and the rest for unknown reasons. This sample gives tens of thousands of clones in total; over 65% of them show up just once. Less than 45% of the sample comes from the top ten. The sample comprised PBMCs. The origin of the receptors is a man aged 35 to 55 in good health and CMV-seropositive.

For this clone: Relative to the germline gene, one junction end is altered; a read error may explain this. The chain uses TRBV5-1 and TRBJ2-2; 9 nucleotides match TRBD1. CDR1 is SGHRS, CDR2 YFSETQ, per germline. CDR3 size: 15 residues. CDR3 sequence reads: CASSYGQGSTRELFF. For the CDR3, the DNA is TGCGCCAGCAGCTATGGACAGGGGTCCACCAGGGAGCTGTTTTTT.

This clone has just a few counts. The chain couples TRBV19 to TRBJ1-2, with 7 bases identical to TRBD1. The CDR3 totals 16 residues. The germline V gene encodes CDR1 LNHDA and CDR2 SQIVND (reference sequence). V shed 1 base, J shed 0 bases, and the junction held 5 bases outside the gene matches. The CDR3 DNA reads TGTGCCAGTAGTATAGCCCCGACAGGGACTAACTATGGCTACACCTTC. Its translation is CASSIAPTGTNYGYTF. Full variable domain (rest looked up from reference TRBV19 and TRBJ1-2): DGGITQSPKYLFRKEGQNVTLSCEQNLNHDAMYWYRQDPGQGLRLIYYSQIVNDFQKGDIAEGYSVSREKKESFPLTVTSAQKNPTAFYLCASSIAPTGTNYGYTFGSGTRLTVV.

This rearrangement joins TRBV29-1 to TRBJ1-2; the D gene is possibly TRBD1 (6 bases). The CDR3 runs 14 residues. Germline assignment: CDR1 SQVTM and CDR2 ANQGSEA. The V end was cut by 1 base, the J end by 1 base, with 10 bases between. The CDR3 here is CSVEGQDINYGYTF. CDR3 sequence (DNA): TGCAGCGTTGAAGGACAGGACATTAACTATGGCTACACCTTC.

The rearrangement uses TRBV5-1 and TRBJ2-5; D not resolved. Trimming cost V 2 bases and J 5 bases, with 10 bases left between them. The CDR3 is 13 residues long. The germline V gene has CDR1 SGHRS and CDR2 YFSETQ. In DNA, the CDR3 is TGCGCCAGCAGCTTTGAGGTTCTCGAGACCCAGTACTTC. Translated: CASSFEVLETQYF.

This chain connects TRBV9 to TRBJ2-7, with D possibly TRBD2 on 5 matching bases. The V end was cut by 4 bases, the J end by 3 bases, with 11 bases between. The CDR3 runs to 13 residues. CDR1 is SGDLS and CDR2 is YYNGEE in the germline V gene. This chain's CDR3 is CASSSHEGYEQYF. CDR3 bases: TGTGCCAGCAGCTCCCACGAGGGCTACGAGCAGTACTTC.

The chain couples TRBV5-6 to TRBJ1-2; D not resolved. Trimming took off 2 bases at V and 9 bases at J, with 11 bases between the two ends. The CDR3 spans 12 residues. Germline CDR1 SGHDT, CDR2 YYEEEE. The CDR3 here is CASSLPSGSYTF. DNA for the CDR3: TGTGCCAGCAGCTTACCTTCAGGTAGCTACACCTTC.

The V gene is TRBV5-4, the J gene TRBJ2-5, with 11 bases identical to TRBD2. Looked up from germline, CDR1 is SGHNT and CDR2 is YYREEE (reference sequence). V lost 4 bases, J lost 5 bases, and 10 bases stayed unmatched. The CDR3 is 16 amino acids. The CDR3 region is CASSPQLRTSGETQYF. The CDR3 nucleotides read TGTGCCAGCAGCCCGCAACTTAGGACTAGCGGGGAGACCCAGTACTTC.

V and J are TRBV2 and TRBJ2-3, with TRBD2 matching over 9 bases. Germline V CDR1 and CDR2: SNHLY, FYNNEI. V was clipped by 6 bases and J by 4 bases; unmatched bases: 2. CDR3 size: 13 residues. The DNA for the CDR3 is TGTGCCAGCAGCCGGACTAGCGCAGATACGCAGTATTTT. As protein: CASSRTSADTQYF.

The chain combines TRBV6-5 with TRBJ1-1; perhaps TRBD1 as D (5 bases). The CDR3 covers 11 residues. Trimming took 6 bases from V and 6 from J, leaving 8 bases between them. CDR1 and CDR2 (germline): MNHEY, SVGAGI. The DNA for the CDR3 is TGTGCCAGCAGGTCAGGGTCTGAAGCTTTCTTT. Its translation is CASRSGSEAFF.

The V call is TRBV5-6, the J call TRBJ2-7, with 8 nucleotides matching TRBD2. The CDR3 has 16 amino acids. The germline CDR1 and CDR2 sequences are SGHDT and YYEEEE. V was pared by 4 bases and J by 0 bases, with 9 bases of the junction left unmatched. CDR3 sequence: CASSPTAGGLSYEQYF. The CDR3, as DNA: TGTGCCAGCAGCCCTACCGCGGGGGGTCTCTCCTACGAGCAGTACTTC.

The chain links TRBV18 to TRBJ2-1, with 7 positions matching TRBD2. Germline loops: CDR1 KGHSH, CDR2 LQKENI. V lost 1 base to trimming and J lost 7 bases; unmatched junction nucleotides: 13. This CDR3 region has 17 residues. The CDR3 DNA reads as TGTGCCAGCTCACCACGACCGGGCGGGGGACCGCGGAATGAGCAGTTCTTC. This sequence encodes CASSPRPGGGPRNEQFF. The full variable domain, its missing parts supplied by reference TRBV18 and TRBJ2-1, is NAGVMQNPRHLVRRRGQEARLRCSPMKGHSHVYWYRQLPEEGLKFMVYLQKENIIDESGMPKERFSAEFPKEGPSILRIQQVVRGDSAAYFCASSPRPGGGPRNEQFFGPGTRLTVL.

The chain links TRBV25-1 to TRBJ1-3, with unresolved D. This CDR3 spans 10 amino acids. CDR1 MGHDK and CDR2 SYGVNS come from the germline V gene. Trimming cost V 5 bases and J 6 bases, with 2 bases left between them. The CDR3 region is CASSLNTIYF. The CDR3 DNA reads TGTGCCAGCAGTCTAAACACCATATATTTT.

The chain couples TRBV18 to TRBJ2-2, with D possibly matching TRBD1 (6 bases). CDR3 length: 14 residues. Trimming took 3 bases from V and 3 from J, leaving 8 bases between them. Germline loops: CDR1 KGHSH, CDR2 LQKENI. The CDR3 DNA is TGTGCCAGCTCACCTAACAGGGACACCGGGGAGCTGTTTTTT. Protein: CASSPNRDTGELFF.

This clone was seen only once. This sequence joins TRBV30 and TRBJ2-7, with a tentative D call TRBD1 (6 bases). CDR1 GTSNPN and CDR2 SVGIG come from the germline V gene (reference sequence). Deletions cut 0 bases from V and 4 bases from J, with 13 bases between. This CDR3 contains 14 residues. This CDR3 reads CAWSVQQGKYEQYF. In DNA form, the CDR3 reads TGTGCCTGGAGTGTACAACAGGGAAAGTACGAGCAGTACTTC.

V gene TRBV7-7 combines with J gene TRBJ2-3; 8 bases agree with TRBD1. The CDR3 is 16 residues long. V shed 5 bases and J 6 bases; nucleotides not matched to a gene: 13. In germline, CDR1 is SSHAT, CDR2 FNYEAQ (reference sequence). The CDR3 here is CASSAGQGLISDTQYF. The CDR3 bases are TGTGCCAGCAGCGCCGGACAGGGTTTGATATCGGATACGCAGTATTTT.

This clone occurred a few times. The rearrangement links TRBV5-6 to TRBJ1-1, with D unresolved. Trimming removed 2 bases from V and 1 base from J, with 6 bases in between. CDR3 size: 13 residues. From germline, CDR1 is SGHDT and CDR2 YYEEEE. The CDR3 coding sequence is TGTGCCAGCAGCTTTCAAGCGAACACTGAAGCTTTCTTT. Its translation is CASSFQANTEAFF.

The chain uses TRBV4-1 and TRBJ1-1, with 9 bases lining up with TRBD1. The ends lost 3 bases at V and 0 bases at J; junction bases unmatched: 14. This CDR3 contains 19 residues. Germline V gene lookup returns CDR1 MGHRA and CDR2 YSYEKL. CDR3 nucleotide sequence: TGCGCCAGCAGCCACCGAAAAACAGGGGGCGAAGGTATGAACACTGAAGCTTTCTTT. Its protein is CASSHRKTGGEGMNTEAFF.

This chain uses TRBV29-1 with TRBJ1-1; no clear D gene. Looked up from germline, CDR1 is SQVTM and CDR2 is ANQGSEA. Deletions cut 0 bases from V and 5 bases from J, with 7 bases between. The length of the CDR3 is 12 residues. The CDR3 sequence: CSVEDRVTEAFF. In DNA form, the CDR3 reads TGCAGCGTTGAAGATCGGGTTACTGAAGCTTTCTTT. The full variable domain, rest sourced from reference TRBV29-1 and TRBJ1-1, is SAVISQKPSRDICQRGTSLTIQCQVDSQVTMMFWYRQQPGQSLTLIATANQGSEATYESGFVIDKFPISRPNLTFSTLTVSNMSPEDSSIYLCSVEDRVTEAFFGQGTRLTVV.

The V call is TRBV7-6, the J call TRBJ1-1, with D perhaps matching TRBD1 (6 bases). CDR1 is SGHVS, CDR2 FNYEAQ, per germline. V was trimmed by 7 bases and J by 0 bases, leaving 12 bases between them. This CDR3 is 14 amino acids long. The CDR3 protein is CASKSQGMNTEAFF. DNA for the CDR3: TGTGCCAGCAAGTCCCAGGGGATGAACACTGAAGCTTTCTTT.

The CDR3 is CASSLAATGLYNEQFF. Written as DNA, the CDR3 is TGTGCCAGCAGCTTAGCGGCTACTGGGCTGTACAATGAGCAGTTCTTC. This chain joins TRBV7-2 and TRBJ2-1; no clear D gene. The germline CDR1 and CDR2 sequences are SGHTA and FQGNSA. V lost 0 bases and J lost 4, with 13 bases in between. There are 16 residues in the CDR3.